These 8 T cell receptor beta chains share one sample of origin, sequenced in a study of metastatic and nonmetastatic thyroid tumors. TCRdb called clones again from the PCR reads with MiXCR. The table includes some 5,100 clones, roughly a third detected once. No patient had received any treatment before thyroid surgery. The sequenced material came from adjacent normal tissue. These receptor sequences come from a female donor with papillary thyroid cancer or a benign thyroid nodule (not recorded which). Some clones in this sample may be carry-over from other donors' samples.

The chain carries TRBV27 and TRBJ1-2, with a possible D match to TRBD1 (5 bases). In germline, CDR1 is MNHEY, CDR2 SMNVEV (reference sequence). CDR3 length equals 13 residues. Trimming shortened V by 4 bases and J by 5 bases, and 11 bases separated the two germline ends. Written as DNA, the CDR3 is TGTGCCAGCAGTTCCGCCGGGGGGTATGGCTACACCTTC. This gives the protein CASSSAGGYGYTF.

In its sample, this clone was seen a few times. The chain uses TRBV6-1 and TRBJ2-7; 7 nucleotides agree with TRBD2. Germline CDR1 reads MNHNS; CDR2 reads SASEGT. J lost 4 bases, V lost 5 bases, and 8 bases had no gene match. CDR3 length equals 14 residues. CDR3 DNA sequence: TGTGCCAGCAGTCCCACCGGCGGGAGTTACGAGCAGTACTTC. The encoded protein is CASSPTGGSYEQYF.

This clone is deemed large. This chain uses TRBV12-3 or TRBV12-4 with TRBJ2-2; D ambiguous. The CDR3 has 13 amino acids. The V end was cut by 4 bases, the J end by 6 bases, with 9 bases between. The CDR3 reads CASSSQVPGELFF. CDR3 DNA sequence: TGTGCCAGCAGTTCCCAGGTGCCCGGGGAGCTGTTTTTT.

This clone was counted only a few times. The rearrangement links TRBV2 to TRBJ2-5; the D is unclear. This CDR3 is 15 amino acids long. Per the germline V gene, CDR1 is SNHLY and CDR2 is FYNNEI. The V and J ends lost 5 bases and 0 bases respectively, with 13 bases between them. CDR3 sequence (DNA): TGTGCCAGCAGTAAAAAAGCGCTCAACCAAGAGACCCAGTACTTC. It yields the protein CASSKKALNQETQYF.

This clone is deemed large. The V call is TRBV28, the J call TRBJ1-2, with 8 bases identical to TRBD1. The CDR3 runs 15 residues. CDR1 MDHEN and CDR2 SYDVKM come from the germline V gene. V gave up 8 bases and J gave up 4 bases; unmatched junction bases: 12. CDR3 nucleotide sequence: TGTGCCAGCTGCCCCGACAGGGGCTGGGCCTATGGCTACACCTTC. It codes for CASCPDRGWAYGYTF.

This chain joins TRBV3-1 and TRBJ1-5; TRBD1 agrees at 10 bases. The germline V gene encodes CDR1 LGHDT and CDR2 YNNKEL (reference sequence). The CDR3 contains 14 residues. The ends lost 2 bases at V and 7 bases at J; junction bases unmatched: 2. The CDR3 is CASSQRTGGQPQHF. The CDR3 DNA is TGTGCCAGCAGCCAACGGACAGGGGGACAGCCCCAGCATTTT. The entire variable domain, with the rest obtained from reference TRBV3-1 and TRBJ1-5, is as follows: DTAVSQTPKYLVTQMGNDKSIKCEQNLGHDTMYWYKQDSKKFLKIMFSYNNKELIINETVPNRFSPKSPDKAHLNLHINSLELGDSAVYFCASSQRTGGQPQHFGDGTRLSIL.

V and J are TRBV6-5 and TRBJ1-2; the match to TRBD1 covers 9 bases. The germline V gene encodes CDR1 MNHEY and CDR2 SVGAGI. This CDR3 is built from 13 residues. Trimming cost V 3 bases and J 8 bases; bases outside gene matches: 4. The CDR3 bases are TGTGCCAGCAGTTATGGACAGGGGTTAGGCTACACCTTC. As protein: CASSYGQGLGYTF.

Here the CDR3 reads CASAGDLSSYNEQFF. CDR3 in DNA: TGTGCCAGCGCGGGGGACCTGAGCTCCTACAATGAGCAGTTCTTC. The chain joins TRBV11-2 to TRBJ2-1, with 7 bases aligning to TRBD2. The CDR3 is 15 amino acids. CDR1 is SGHAT, CDR2 FQNNGV, per germline. The V and J ends lost 8 bases and 0 bases, in that order; junction bases with no gene match: 7.